Each of the 17 T cell receptor beta chains below was sequenced from the same sample in a study of shared clonotypes between healthy human individuals. The data were produced by immunoSEQ multiplex PCR, yet TCRdb's version contains in-frame clones alone and is incomplete. The sample has about 2.4 million clones, 93% seen once. Specimen: naive CD4+ T cells from PBMCs. The subset was: CD45RA+ positively selected. The receptors stem from a man between 18 and 35 years old in good health. Some clones in this sample may be carry-over from other donors' samples.

V usage is TRBV21-1 and J usage is TRBJ1-1. TRBV21-1 has pseudogene status. This CDR3 is built from 11 residues. Here the CDR3 reads CASSPRTEAFF. The CDR3, as DNA: TGTGCCAGCAGCCCGCGGACTGAAGCTTTCTTT.

This clone was detected once. The CDR3: CASSEFWQGGGNEQFF. CDR3 DNA sequence: TGTGCCAGCAGTGAATTTTGGCAGGGGGGCGGCAATGAGCAGTTCTTC. This chain uses TRBV25-1 with TRBJ2-1, with D possibly TRBD1 on 7 matching bases. V dropped 1 base and J dropped 6 bases, with 16 bases sitting between them. Germline V gene data show CDR1 as MGHDK and CDR2 as SYGVNS. The CDR3 sequence is 16 residues long.

The chain is built from TRBV6-5 and TRBJ1-4; weak D call: TRBD1 (5 bases). V was clipped by 6 bases and J by 8 bases, with 19 bases between them. Germline values: CDR1 MNHEY, CDR2 SVGAGI. The CDR3 contains 15 residues. CDR3 region: CASRRVEGRREKLFF. In DNA, the CDR3 is TGTGCCAGCAGGCGAGTCGAGGGGCGGAGGGAAAAACTGTTTTTT.

The chain carries TRBV5-4 and TRBJ1-3; D gene unclear. The CDR3 totals 13 residues. Trimming stripped 2 bases from V and 4 bases from J, with 7 bases between. Per the germline V gene, CDR1 is SGHNT and CDR2 is YYREEE (reference sequence). This CDR3 is CASSLTDGNTIYF. CDR3 in DNA: TGTGCCAGCAGCTTAACAGACGGAAACACCATATATTTT.

The V and J genes are TRBV27 and TRBJ2-1; 7 bases are shared with TRBD2. The germline CDR1 and CDR2 sequences are MNHEY and SMNVEV (reference sequence). The trim removed 3 bases at V and 7 bases at J, leaving 6 bases unmatched. This CDR3 has 14 amino acids. The CDR3 sequence: CASSFWGGRNEQFF. In DNA form, the CDR3 reads TGTGCCAGCAGTTTCTGGGGGGGGAGGAATGAGCAGTTCTTC.

The chain is built from TRBV4-1 and TRBJ2-7, with a tentative D call TRBD2 (7 bases). This CDR3 has 15 residues. CDR1 and CDR2 (germline): MGHRA, YSYEKL. Trimming removed 1 base at V and 2 bases at J, with 12 bases between. The CDR3 spells CASSQVTGRAYEQYF. The CDR3 DNA follows: TGCGCCAGCAGCCAAGTAACAGGGAGGGCCTACGAGCAGTACTTC.

This rearrangement joins TRBV28 to TRBJ1-2, with a weak D call TRBD1 (5 bases). The CDR3 runs 16 residues. Trimming shortened V by 6 bases and J by 0 bases, and 17 bases separated the two germline ends. Looked up from germline, CDR1 is MDHEN and CDR2 is SYDVKM. CDR3: CASRPPGTFANYGYTF. The DNA for the CDR3 is TGTGCCAGCAGACCCCCCGGGACGTTTGCTAACTATGGCTACACCTTC.

This clone was observed once. This rearrangement joins TRBV18 to TRBJ2-2; D is undetermined. Germline values: CDR1 KGHSH, CDR2 LQKENI. This CDR3 is built from 15 residues. Trimming shortened V by 0 bases and J by 1 base, and 6 bases separated the two germline ends. CDR3 loop: CASSPPERNTGELFF. CDR3 sequence (DNA): TGTGCCAGCTCACCACCGGAACGGAACACCGGGGAGCTGTTTTTT.

V is TRBV7-6 and J is TRBJ2-1; 8 bases align to TRBD2. This CDR3 has 16 residues. V shed 3 bases, J shed 8 bases, and the junction held 12 bases outside the gene matches. In germline, CDR1 is SGHVS, CDR2 FNYEAQ. CDR3 residues: CASSLGPGGPFYEQFF. CDR3 bases: TGTGCCAGCAGCTTGGGACCGGGAGGGCCTTTTTATGAGCAGTTCTTC. Full variable domain (outside the CDR3, taken from reference TRBV7-6 and TRBJ2-1): GAGVSQSPRYKVTKRGQDVALRCDPISGHVSLYWYRQALGQGPEFLTYFNYEAQQDKSGLPNDRFSAERPEGSISTLTIQRTEQRDSAMYRCASSLGPGGPFYEQFFGPGTRLTVL.

This clone was observed once. This sequence joins TRBV11-3 and TRBJ2-3; no clear D gene. The germline V gene has CDR1 SGHNT and CDR2 YENEEA. The V and J ends lost 1 base and 2 bases respectively, with 13 bases between them. The CDR3 has 16 residues. Written as DNA, the CDR3 is TGTGCCAGCAGCTTAGGGGTCCAGATATCCACAGATACGCAGTATTTT. Residues: CASSLGVQISTDTQYF.

This rearrangement joins TRBV7-3 to TRBJ2-5; TRBD1 agrees at 7 bases. Germline CDR1 reads SGHTA; CDR2 reads FQGTGA. The ends lost 4 bases at V and 5 bases at J; junction bases unmatched: 7. The CDR3 sequence is 14 residues long. The CDR3 is CASSSTGNSETQYF. Here the CDR3 DNA reads TGTGCCAGCAGCTCGACAGGGAACTCGGAGACCCAGTACTTC.

The chain links TRBV28 to TRBJ2-1; 7 nucleotides align to TRBD2. Germline V gene lookup returns CDR1 MDHEN and CDR2 SYDVKM. The CDR3 extends over 16 amino acids. V was pared by 8 bases and J by 2 bases, with 12 bases of the junction left unmatched. The CDR3 region is CASFSVASGTYNEQFF. The DNA of the CDR3 is TGTGCCAGCTTTTCTGTGGCTAGCGGTACCTACAATGAGCAGTTCTTC.

The chain links TRBV28 to TRBJ2-6, with TRBD2 matching 9 bases. V gave up 3 bases and J gave up 7 bases; unmatched junction bases: 13. CDR1 and CDR2 (germline): MDHEN, SYDVKM. This CDR3 comprises 18 residues. Written as DNA, the CDR3 is TGTGCCAGCAGTTTTCCCCCGGCTAGCGGGGACTATGCCAACGTCCTGACTTTC. It translates to CASSFPPASGDYANVLTF.

This chain connects TRBV2 to TRBJ1-6; D uncertain. With 6 bases removed from V and 3 bases from J, the gap between germline ends came to 6 bases. The CDR3 loop spans 13 amino acids. CDR1 and CDR2 (germline): SNHLY, FYNNEI. In DNA form, the CDR3 reads TGTGCCAGCAGACTAGACTATAATTCACCCCTCCACTTT. It codes for CASRLDYNSPLHF.

The chain recombines TRBV6-1 with TRBJ1-1; D might be TRBD1 (5 bases). V was clipped by 7 bases and J by 1 base, with 10 bases between them. The CDR3 runs to 13 residues. Germline assignment: CDR1 MNHNS and CDR2 SASEGT. The CDR3 DNA follows: TGTGCCAGCACTATACAGGCGAACACTGAAGCTTTCTTT. It is translated as CASTIQANTEAFF.

The chain is built from TRBV7-3 and TRBJ2-2, with D perhaps given as TRBD1 or TRBD2 (5 bases each). The length of the CDR3 is 15 residues. Germline V gene sequence: CDR1 SGHTA, CDR2 FQGTGA. The V gene lost 5 bases and the J gene lost 3 bases, with 13 bases spanning the gap. The CDR3 loop is CASSHVGDHTGELFF. Written as DNA, the CDR3 is TGTGCCAGCAGCCATGTGGGGGACCACACCGGGGAGCTGTTTTTT.

This chain links TRBV6-1 with TRBJ2-1, with 9 positions matching TRBD2. Germline CDR1 MNHNS, CDR2 SASEGT. The CDR3 runs 17 residues. Trimming removed 1 base from V and 9 bases from J; junction bases left unmatched: 13. The CDR3 is CASSEVPAGGKRGEQFF. The DNA of the CDR3 is TGTGCCAGCAGTGAAGTCCCAGCGGGAGGAAAAAGGGGTGAGCAGTTCTTC.